Listed below are T cell receptor beta chains from one sample, sequenced in a study of T cells in localized non-small cell lung cancer. Measured with immunoSEQ multiplex PCR; TCRdb has only the in-frame clones, and not every one. This sample has about 2,000 clones, with roughly a sixth found just once. Source: lung tumor tissue, taken before any cancer treatment. These receptors were obtained from a female donor over 55 with stage I squamous cell lung carcinoma. Each CDR3 is given with its conserved first and last residue. Fields, in order: CDR3 protein, CDR3 DNA, clone size, D gene, V gene, J gene. The D gene is left open where the match is weak. The size field is filled for only some rows; it gives once, few, many or a size class.

CDR3: CASSSEDSDTGELFF
DNA: TGTGCCAGTAGTTCGGAGGATTCGGACACCGGGGAGCTGTTTTTT
size: NA
D: NA
V: TRBV19
J: TRBJ2-2

CDR3: CASSLRESEQYF
DNA: TGTGCCAGCAGTTTAAGGGAATCCGAGCAGTACTTC
size: few
D: NA
V: TRBV28
J: TRBJ2-7

CDR3: CASSLYGQTSGNTIYF
DNA: TGTGCCAGCAGCTTATATGGACAGACCTCTGGAAACACCATATATTTT
size: NA
D: NA
V: TRBV11-3
J: TRBJ1-3

CDR3: CASLERSGANVLTF
DNA: TGTGCCAGCCTAGAGCGCTCTGGGGCCAACGTCCTGACTTTC
size: NA
D: NA
V: TRBV11-3
J: TRBJ2-6

CDR3: CASTSGTGNQPQHF
DNA: TGTGCCAGTACCTCAGGGACAGGGAATCAGCCCCAGCATTTT
size: NA
D: TRBD1
V: TRBV19
J: TRBJ1-5

CDR3: CASSIEGAEYNEQFF
DNA: TGTGCCAGTAGTATAGAAGGGGCAGAGTACAATGAGCAGTTCTTC
size: once
D: NA
V: TRBV19
J: TRBJ2-1

CDR3: CASSEQGVSTEAFF
DNA: TGTGCCAGCAGCGAACAGGGGGTTAGCACTGAAGCTTTCTTT
size: few
D: TRBD1
V: TRBV9
J: TRBJ1-1

CDR3: CAWTIPLEGMGKTQYF
DNA: TGTGCCTGGACCATCCCACTAGAGGGGATGGGAAAGACCCAGTACTTC
size: NA
D: NA
V: TRBV30
J: TRBJ2-5

CDR3: CASSLLPRLAGGITDTQYF
DNA: TGTGCCAGCAGTTTACTCCCTCGGCTAGCGGGAGGGATCACAGATACGCAGTATTTT
size: NA
D: TRBD2
V: TRBV28
J: TRBJ2-3

CDR3: CASRRAGQGLYEQYF
DNA: TGTGCCAGCAGAAGGGCGGGACAGGGCCTATACGAGCAGTACTTC
size: NA
D: TRBD1
V: TRBV28
J: TRBJ2-7

CDR3: CAWNRWGGGSTDTQYF
DNA: TGTGCCTGGAATCGATGGGGGGGCGGGAGCACAGATACGCAGTATTTT
size: NA
D: NA
V: TRBV30
J: TRBJ2-3

CDR3: CASSQVDRNSNQPQHF
DNA: TGTGCCAGCAGCCAAGTGGACCGAAATAGCAATCAGCCCCAGCATTTT
size: NA
D: NA
V: TRBV11-3
J: TRBJ1-5

CDR3: CASSSLFEPGGYGYTF
DNA: TGTGCCAGCAGCTCCCTATTTGAGCCCGGTGGGTATGGCTACACCTTC
size: many
D: NA
V: TRBV9
J: TRBJ1-2

CDR3: CASSRDGRIYEQYF
DNA: TGTGCCAGCAGCCGGGACGGGCGGATCTACGAGCAGTACTTC
size: NA
D: NA
V: TRBV11-3
J: TRBJ2-7

CDR3: CASSFGSRAASGNTIYF
DNA: TGTGCCAGCAGCTTTGGGTCCAGGGCCGCCTCTGGAAACACCATATATTTT
size: NA
D: NA
V: TRBV11-3
J: TRBJ1-3

CDR3: CASSERADTGELFF
DNA: TGTGCCAGCAGTGAGAGGGCTGACACCGGGGAGCTGTTTTTT
size: NA
D: NA
V: TRBV6-8
J: TRBJ2-2

CDR3: CTSSPVDFSEQFF
DNA: TGCACCAGCAGCCCAGTCGACTTCAGCGAGCAGTTCTTC
size: few
D: NA
V: TRBV1
J: TRBJ2-1

CDR3: CSVYPGTGAYGYTF
DNA: TGCAGCGTGTACCCTGGGACAGGGGCCTATGGCTACACCTTC
size: NA
D: TRBD1
V: TRBV29-1
J: TRBJ1-2

CDR3: CASTETGFTGELFF
DNA: TGTGCCAGCACCGAGACAGGGTTCACCGGGGAGCTGTTTTTT
size: NA
D: TRBD1
V: TRBV25-1
J: TRBJ2-2

CDR3: CASSYRPGVNTGELFF
DNA: TGTGCCAGCAGTTACAGGCCGGGAGTGAACACCGGGGAGCTGTTTTTT
size: medium-sized
D: NA
V: TRBV6-8
J: TRBJ2-2

CDR3: CASSPLVSIDRAYGYTF
DNA: TGTGCCAGCAGTCCCCTCGTATCGATAGACAGAGCCTATGGCTACACCTTC
size: large
D: NA
V: TRBV28
J: TRBJ1-2

CDR3: CASSPLRGNVEAFF
DNA: TGTGCCAGCAGCCCCTTAAGGGGGAACGTTGAAGCTTTCTTT
size: medium-sized
D: NA
V: TRBV11-3
J: TRBJ1-1

CDR3: CTSSEREVGTDTQYF
DNA: TGCACCAGCAGCGAGCGGGAGGTTGGCACAGATACGCAGTATTTT
size: NA
D: NA
V: TRBV1
J: TRBJ2-3

CDR3: CASYGTGLNQPQHF
DNA: TGTGCCAGCTATGGAACAGGGCTCAATCAGCCCCAGCATTTT
size: large
D: NA
V: TRBV6-8
J: TRBJ1-5

CDR3: CASNPSGARTYNEQFF
DNA: TGTGCCAGCAACCCTTCGGGGGCGCGGACCTACAATGAGCAGTTCTTC
size: few
D: NA
V: TRBV28
J: TRBJ2-1

CDR3: CASSVSRNNEQFF
DNA: TGTGCCAGCAGCGTGTCGCGGAACAATGAGCAGTTCTTC
size: few
D: NA
V: TRBV9
J: TRBJ2-1

CDR3: CSVVEGPGLDTQYF
DNA: TGCAGCGTTGTGGAGGGCCCCGGGTTGGATACGCAGTATTTT
size: few
D: NA
V: TRBV29-1
J: TRBJ2-3

CDR3: CASSPDRDEQYF
DNA: TGTGCCAGCTCACCAGACAGGGACGAGCAGTACTTC
size: few
D: TRBD1
V: TRBV18
J: TRBJ2-7

CDR3: CASSFTGLGNTIYF
DNA: TGCGCCAGCAGCTTTACGGGACTGGGAAACACCATATATTTT
size: NA
D: NA
V: TRBV5-1
J: TRBJ1-3

CDR3: CASVGLEVTDTQYF
DNA: TGTGCCAGCGTGGGGCTGGAGGTCACAGATACGCAGTATTTT
size: few
D: NA
V: TRBV9
J: TRBJ2-3

CDR3: CASSLDLGSYEQFF
DNA: TGTGCCAGCAGCTTAGATCTAGGTAGCTATGAGCAGTTCTTC
size: NA
D: NA
V: TRBV11-3
J: TRBJ2-1

CDR3: CASSYTAGPYEQYF
DNA: TGTGCCAGCAGTTACACAGCGGGCCCCTACGAGCAGTACTTC
size: few
D: NA
V: TRBV6-8
J: TRBJ2-7

CDR3: CASSFTRNSYEQYF
DNA: TGTGCCAGCAGTTTCACACGGAACTCCTACGAGCAGTACTTC
size: NA
D: NA
V: TRBV11-3
J: TRBJ2-7

CDR3: CASSEVGQGRNTIYF
DNA: TGCGCCAGCAGTGAGGTGGGACAGGGGAGGAACACCATATATTTT
size: NA
D: TRBD1
V: TRBV10-2
J: TRBJ1-3

CDR3: CASSLTASGAYEQYF
DNA: TGTGCCAGCAGCTTAACGGCTAGCGGGGCCTACGAGCAGTACTTC
size: NA
D: TRBD2
V: TRBV11-3
J: TRBJ2-7

CDR3: CAWRSGTGGLWKLFF
DNA: TGTGCCTGGAGGTCGGGGACAGGGGGCTTGTGGAAACTGTTTTTT
size: NA
D: TRBD1
V: TRBV30
J: TRBJ1-4

CDR3: CASSLSGNQETQYF
DNA: TGCGCCAGCAGCTTGTCGGGGAACCAAGAGACCCAGTACTTC
size: few
D: NA
V: TRBV5-1
J: TRBJ2-5

CDR3: CASRTRQWNTGELFF
DNA: TGTGCCAGCAGAACAAGACAGTGGAACACCGGGGAGCTGTTTTTT
size: NA
D: NA
V: TRBV6-8
J: TRBJ2-2

CDR3: CASSSFGRGTNEKLFF
DNA: TGTGCCAGCAGCTCCTTTGGGAGGGGAACTAATGAAAAACTGTTTTTT
size: NA
D: NA
V: TRBV11-3
J: TRBJ1-4

CDR3: CASSRTSGRDADTQYF
DNA: TGTGCCAGCAGCCGCACTAGCGGGAGAGACGCAGATACGCAGTATTTT
size: few
D: TRBD2
V: TRBV11-3
J: TRBJ2-3

CDR3: CASSRPGQQETQYF
DNA: TGTGCCAGCAGCAGACCGGGACAGCAAGAGACCCAGTACTTC
size: many
D: TRBD1
V: TRBV11-3
J: TRBJ2-5

CDR3: CSGGTSLMNTEAFF
DNA: TGCAGCGGTGGGACATCCCTAATGAACACTGAAGCTTTCTTT
size: NA
D: NA
V: TRBV29-1
J: TRBJ1-1

CDR3: CASSPRGTGTGELFF
DNA: TGTGCCAGCAGTCCTCGGGGGACTGGCACCGGGGAGCTGTTTTTT
size: NA
D: NA
V: TRBV11-3
J: TRBJ2-2

CDR3: CASAWWAGAYNEQFF
DNA: TGTGCCAGCGCATGGTGGGCGGGAGCTTACAATGAGCAGTTCTTC
size: NA
D: TRBD2
V: TRBV25-1
J: TRBJ2-1

CDR3: CASSGSRDTGELFF
DNA: TGTGCCAGCAGCGGCTCTAGGGACACCGGGGAGCTGTTTTTT
size: few
D: NA
V: TRBV6-8
J: TRBJ2-2